These 8 T cell receptor beta chains were all obtained from the same sample, sequenced in a study of blood T cells in healthy people across ages. For the second PCR, which ran for about 7 to 12 cycles, a sample-barcoded 5' primer and a J-beta primer mix were used. From the 5' RACE reads, TCRdb called clonotypes with MiXCR, one entry per CDR3 protein. The table shows about 670,000 distinct CDR3 sequences, with over 40% occurring only once. Sequencing was performed on blood. These receptors were taken from a man aged 80 or over in good health.

The chain couples TRBV3-1 to TRBJ1-2, with 10 bases aligning to TRBD1. The CDR3 extends over 14 amino acids. V was clipped by 2 bases and J by 8 bases; unmatched bases: 5. Germline V gene data show CDR1 as LGHDT and CDR2 as YNNKEL (reference sequence). CDR3: CASSQRDRGNGYTF. DNA for the CDR3: TGTGCCAGCAGCCAAAGGGACAGGGGTAACGGCTACACCTTC.

On this clonotype: The junction differs from germline at one of its ends, possibly a read error. The V call is TRBV20-1, the J call TRBJ2-3; the match to TRBD2 covers 7 bases. The CDR3 runs 15 residues. CDR1 DFQATT and CDR2 SNEGSKA come from the germline V gene (reference sequence). As DNA, the CDR3 is TGCAGTGTTAGAAGGGGCCTAGCGGCCACAGATACGCAGTATTTT. Residues: CSVRRGLAATDTQYF.

The V gene is TRBV6-2 or TRBV6-3, the J gene TRBJ2-3, with 7 bases fitting TRBD2. The CDR3 consists of 14 residues. V shed 2 bases, J shed 5 bases, and the junction held 4 bases outside the gene matches. The germline gives CDR1 MNHEY, CDR2 SVGEGT. DNA of the CDR3: TGTGCCAGCAGTTACACTGGCGGGGGAGATACGCAGTATTTT. Translated: CASSYTGGGDTQYF.

V is TRBV2 and J is TRBJ2-7, with unresolved D. The J call may be mistaken, given a closer DNA end match to TRBJ2-5. The CDR3 runs to 14 residues. Germline CDR1 reads SNHLY; CDR2 reads FYNNEI. The CDR3 coding sequence is TGTGCCAGCAGCAACCGGAGAGGTCCCGAGACCCAGTACTTC. This gives the protein CASSNRRGPETQYF.

This clonotype was recorded a few times. The chain is built from TRBV7-2 and TRBJ2-3; weak D call: TRBD1 (5 bases). The CDR3 contains 16 residues. Germline CDR1 is SGHTA and CDR2 is FQGNSA. V lost 3 bases and J lost 2, with 15 bases in between. The CDR3 DNA sequence: TGTGCCAGCAGCTTTGATCCCCCAGGGTACACAGATACGCAGTATTTT. Protein product: CASSFDPPGYTDTQYF.

The chain combines TRBV6-5 with TRBJ2-5, with D perhaps TRBD2 (6 bases). The CDR3 totals 14 residues. V gave up 0 bases and J gave up 4 bases, with 9 bases separating them. In germline, CDR1 is MNHEY, CDR2 SVGAGI. CDR3 protein: CASSYSTSLETQYF. The CDR3 region has the DNA TGTGCCAGCAGTTACTCGACTAGTTTAGAGACCCAGTACTTC.

In nucleotides, the CDR3 is TGTGCCAGCAGTCGCCAAGCGGGAGCGATTTACAATGAGCAGTTCTTC. This sequence encodes CASSRQAGAIYNEQFF. The rearrangement uses TRBV6-2 or TRBV6-3 and TRBJ2-1; 8 bases are a match to TRBD2. From germline, CDR1 is MNHEY and CDR2 SVGEGT. Trimming took 5 bases from V and 4 from J; bases not matched to a gene: 10. The CDR3 spans 16 residues.

The chain links TRBV2 to TRBJ2-7; D call uncertain. V lost 7 bases, J lost 4 bases, and 11 bases lay in between. This CDR3 has 12 residues. Germline loops: CDR1 SNHLY, CDR2 FYNNEI. This CDR3 reads CASKDASYEQYF. CDR3 in DNA: TGTGCCAGCAAAGATGCGTCGTACGAGCAGTACTTC.